The clone carrying this TCR beta chain was seen only a few times. This sample is part of a study of blood T cells in healthy people across ages. The CDR3 length is 15 residues. Trimming removed 4 bases from V and 1 base from J; junction bases left unmatched: 3. CDR1 LNHNV and CDR2 YYDKDF come from the germline V gene (reference sequence). The second PCR ran roughly 6 to 11 cycles with a sample-barcoded 5' primer and J-beta primers. From the 5' RACE reads, TCRdb called clonotypes with MiXCR, one entry per CDR3 protein. Of 1 million or so distinct CDR3 sequences listed, around 25% are singletons. This same sample was also part of a study on T cells of mothers and their children.

Sequences were obtained from blood. This TCR was sampled from a girl aged 2 to 10 in good health. The V and J genes are TRBV15 and TRBJ2-5; TRBD2 matches at 10 bases. The CDR3 loop is CATSTERGGQETQYF. DNA for the CDR3: TGTGCCACCAGCACCGAGCGGGGGGGCCAAGAGACCCAGTACTTC.